This T cell receptor beta chain comes out of a study of T-cell memory formation after mild COVID-19. As for the study in general: Each donor largely had its own TCR clusters. Regarding the study as a whole: A subset of responding clones appeared in pre-infection memory, suggesting cross-reactive memory joined. Clones that contracted from day 15 to 85 were balanced CD4/CD8, while later expanders leaned CD4+.

A word on this clonotype: Its cognate antigen is unknown.

The CDR3 is made up of 15 amino acids. The germline V gene has CDR1 MNHEY and CDR2 SVGAGI. Between the trimmed V and J ends, which lost 2 bases and 2 bases, there was a span of 10 bases. TCR alpha and TCR beta cDNA libraries carrying sample barcodes and UMIs came from 5'RACE with constant-segment primers. TCRdb re-called the 5' RACE reads through MiXCR, storing one row per CDR3 protein. This table has tens of thousands of distinct CDR3 sequences, nearly 25% appearing once. The V call is TRBV6-5, the J call TRBJ2-1; D may match TRBD1 or TRBD2 (5 bases each). The sample taken for sequencing was PBMCs or a T cell subset sorted from them (not recorded which). The sequence was collected from a man aged 18 to 29 who had mild COVID-19 (a few samples of this study predate the infection). Cell type and time point are not known. CDR3 nucleotide sequence: TGTGCCAGCAGTTACACTGGGGGAGCCTACAATGAGCAGTTCTTC. Amino acids: CASSYTGGAYNEQFF.